What follows describes a single T cell receptor (beta chain). V was cut by 0 bases and J by 1 base, with 8 bases left in between. The CDR3 loop spans 14 amino acids. Germline lookup yields CDR1 SGDLS and CDR2 YYNGEE. All patients picked for sequencing had shown, by flow cytometry, an expansion of CD8+CD57+ cells. This record belongs to a study of CD8+CD57+ T cells in acquired aplastic anemia. TCR beta VDJ and CDR3 profiling used genomic DNA as template. TCRdb re-analysed the reads in MiXCR, keeping a single row per CDR3 protein. The table has under 500,000 distinct CDR3 sequences, under 40% seen once. The gene calls are TRBV9 and TRBJ2-7; D not certain. The source material was sorted CD4+, CD8+, or CD8+CD57+ T cells (not recorded which) from PBMCs. The sequence derives from a human donor with aplastic anemia. The CDR3 DNA reads as TGTGCCAGCAGCGTAGGATCGGATTCCTACGAGCAGTACTTC. It yields the protein CASSVGSDSYEQYF.